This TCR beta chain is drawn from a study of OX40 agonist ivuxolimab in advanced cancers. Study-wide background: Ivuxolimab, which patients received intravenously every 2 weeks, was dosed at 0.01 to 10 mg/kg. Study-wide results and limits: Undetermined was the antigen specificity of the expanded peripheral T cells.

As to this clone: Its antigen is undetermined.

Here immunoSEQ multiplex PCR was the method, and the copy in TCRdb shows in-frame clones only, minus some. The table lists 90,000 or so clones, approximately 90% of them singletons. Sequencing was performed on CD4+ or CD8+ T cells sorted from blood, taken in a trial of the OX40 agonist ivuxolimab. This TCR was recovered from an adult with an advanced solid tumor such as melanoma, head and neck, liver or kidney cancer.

The CDR3: CASSVYSAVTYNEQFF. CDR3 coding DNA: TGTGCCAGCAGCGTCTACTCAGCGGTGACGTACAATGAGCAGTTCTTC. The rearrangement joins TRBV9 to TRBJ2-1; tentatively, D is TRBD2 (5 bases). Germline CDR1 and CDR2: SGDLS and YYNGEE. The CDR3 is made up of 16 amino acids. Trimming shortened V by 2 bases and J by 4 bases, and 16 bases separated the two germline ends.